The source of this T cell receptor beta chain is a study of blood T cell repertoires in COVID-19. Study at large: Whether acute or convalescent, the COVID-19 samples came from the United States, Italy and Spain.

This CDR3 region has 16 residues. CDR1 is SGHAT, CDR2 FQNNGV, per germline. The ends lost 5 bases at V and 4 bases at J; junction bases unmatched: 10. Participants were aged about 18 to 100 years from approximately 23 US areas. Profiled with immunoSEQ multiplex PCR; TCRdb holds only in-frame clones, not every one. The sample shows 200,000 to 250,000 clones, 88% of them seen only once. The material sequenced was PBMCs or T cells enriched from blood (not recorded which). The source is a woman between 50 and 59 years old with acute COVID-19. The rearrangement uses TRBV11-2 and TRBJ1-3, with 8 bases aligning to TRBD1. CDR3 sequence reads: CASSPLQGEVGNTIYF. In nucleotides, the CDR3 is TGTGCCAGCAGCCCACTACAGGGGGAGGTCGGAAACACCATATATTTT.